One and the same sample provided the 4 T cell receptor beta chains below, sequenced in a study of cytomegalovirus exposure and HLA in healthy donors. Clones were read by immunoSEQ multiplex PCR, and TCRdb kept only the in-frame ones, dropping some. The sample includes roughly 80,000 clones, nearly 95% of them seen just once. The sequencing sample was made of PBMCs. The source is a woman aged 18-35 years in good health and CMV-seronegative.

The V gene is TRBV7-3, the J gene TRBJ1-1; D call uncertain. CDR1 is SGHTA and CDR2 is FQGTGA in the germline V gene. V was pared by 2 bases and J by 5 bases, with 9 bases between. This CDR3 contains 13 residues. The CDR3 DNA sequence: TGTGCCAGCAGCTTAGGTCAGGAAACTGAAGCTTTCTTT. Protein product: CASSLGQETEAFF.

The gene calls are TRBV9 and TRBJ2-3, with 8 bases aligning to TRBD1. This CDR3 has 14 residues. Germline V lookup: CDR1 SGDLS, CDR2 YYNGEE. V was pared by 6 bases and J by 3 bases, with 6 bases of the junction left unmatched. In DNA, the CDR3 is TGTGCCAGCACTTCAGGGGGCTATACAGATACGCAGTATTTT. The encoded protein is CASTSGGYTDTQYF.

V and J are TRBV10-2 and TRBJ1-6; D might be TRBD1 (6 bases). Trimming took 8 bases from V and 0 from J, leaving 11 bases between them. Per the germline V gene, CDR1 is WSHSY and CDR2 is SAAADI. CDR3 length equals 15 residues. The CDR3 reads CASSDRSSYNSPLHF. In DNA, the CDR3 is TGCGCCAGCTCCGACAGGAGCTCCTATAATTCACCCCTCCACTTT.

V is TRBV4-2 and J is TRBJ1-1; D is undetermined. This CDR3 has 16 amino acids. Germline loops: CDR1 LGHNA, CDR2 YNFKEQ. V was clipped by 0 bases and J by 5 bases, with 16 bases between them. This chain's CDR3 is CASSQDRYYSGTEAFF. In DNA form, the CDR3 reads TGTGCCAGCAGCCAAGATCGCTATTATTCGGGAACTGAAGCTTTCTTT.